One sample yielded the 21 T cell receptor beta chains listed below, sequenced in a study of blood T cell repertoires in COVID-19. TCRdb keeps only in-frame clones here, not all; method: immunoSEQ multiplex PCR. The table includes about 160,000 clones, just over 85% detected once. Sequencing used peripheral blood. These TCRs come from a man in his 70s with acute or convalescent COVID-19.

J is TRBJ2-3 and V is TRBV11-3, with a possible D match to TRBD1 (6 bases). CDR3 size: 14 residues. Germline V lookup: CDR1 SGHNT, CDR2 YENEEA. Trimming left V 1 base short and J 4 bases short, with 9 bases between. Here the CDR3 reads CASSLGRGADTQYF. Here the CDR3 DNA reads TGTGCCAGCAGCTTAGGCAGGGGTGCAGATACGCAGTATTTT.

In this sample, this clone turned up a few times. V is TRBV4-1 and J is TRBJ2-2, with 9 bases lining up with TRBD1. The V segment lost 11 bases and the J segment 7 bases; nucleotides outside the gene matches: 11. The germline V gene has CDR1 MGHRA and CDR2 YSYEKL. The CDR3 has 14 residues. The CDR3 sequence: CAVQRDRVNGELFF. CDR3 bases: TGCGCCGTCCAAAGGGACAGGGTTAACGGGGAGCTGTTTTTT.

The gene calls are TRBV6-1 and TRBJ2-1, with 7 bases aligning to TRBD1. V shed 0 bases and J 3 bases; nucleotides not matched to a gene: 5. This CDR3 comprises 16 residues. Per germline, CDR1 MNHNS and CDR2 SASEGT. The CDR3 is CASSEAVSGGYNEQFF. In DNA, the CDR3 is TGTGCCAGCAGTGAAGCGGTGTCAGGGGGCTACAATGAGCAGTTCTTC.

This rearrangement joins TRBV28 to TRBJ2-1, with TRBD2 matching 8 bases. The CDR3 extends over 18 amino acids. Germline loops: CDR1 MDHEN, CDR2 SYDVKM. V lost 5 bases to trimming and J lost 0 bases; unmatched junction nucleotides: 12. CDR3 loop: CASSSLAGPLSSYNEQFF. The CDR3 DNA follows: TGTGCCAGCAGTAGTTTAGCGGGACCCTTGAGCTCCTACAATGAGCAGTTCTTC.

The chain uses TRBV2 and TRBJ2-1; a possible D gene is TRBD1 (6 bases). Deletions cut 6 bases from V and 5 bases from J, with 11 bases between. The CDR3 totals 13 residues. Germline V CDR1 and CDR2: SNHLY, FYNNEI. CDR3 in amino acids: CASRPTGNNEQFF. The CDR3 DNA follows: TGTGCCAGCAGACCAACAGGGAACAATGAGCAGTTCTTC.

This clone was picked up one time. The gene calls are TRBV24-1 and TRBJ2-2; the D gene is possibly TRBD2 (7 bases). The germline gives CDR1 KGHDR, CDR2 SFDVKD. The germline V and J ends were trimmed by 9 bases and 5 bases, with 18 bases remaining between them. The CDR3 extends over 15 amino acids. The CDR3 loop reads CATSRGGANTGELFF. The DNA of the CDR3 is TGTGCCACCTCCCGTGGGGGGGCCAATACCGGGGAGCTGTTTTTT.

This chain links TRBV7-2 with TRBJ1-2; no clear D. The V end lost 0 bases, the J end lost 5 bases, and 10 bases lay between the germline ends. Germline V gene sequence: CDR1 SGHTA, CDR2 FQGNSA. The CDR3 runs 14 residues. CDR3: CASSLAEGRYGYTF. The CDR3 nucleotides are TGTGCCAGCAGCTTAGCGGAGGGCAGATATGGCTACACCTTC. Looking up the rest from reference TRBV7-2 and TRBJ1-2 gives the full variable domain: GAGVSQSPSNKVTEKGKDVELRCDPISGHTALYWYRQSLGQGLEFLIYFQGNSAPDKSGLPSDRFSAERTGGSVSTLTIQRTQQEDSAVYLCASSLAEGRYGYTFGSGTRLTVV.

The chain uses TRBV9 and TRBJ2-1; TRBD2 aligns across 10 bases. The CDR3 runs 15 residues. Germline V gene sequence: CDR1 SGDLS, CDR2 YYNGEE. After removal of 3 bases from V and 7 bases from J, the junction contained 7 bases not matched to a gene. The CDR3 here is CASSGSGRARNEQFF. Written as DNA, the CDR3 is TGTGCCAGCAGCGGGAGCGGGAGGGCCCGGAATGAGCAGTTCTTC.

This sequence joins TRBV7-2 and TRBJ2-3; 7 bases are a match to TRBD1. The CDR3 covers 16 residues. V dropped 5 bases and J dropped 2; count of bases not matched to a gene: 10. Looked up from germline, CDR1 is SGHTA and CDR2 is FQGNSA. The CDR3 DNA is TGTGCCAGCAGCCCCAAGGGACAGAGGCCCACAGATACGCAGTATTTT. Protein product: CASSPKGQRPTDTQYF.

The chain carries TRBV25-1 and TRBJ2-5; D may be TRBD1 (6 bases). This CDR3 contains 14 residues. In germline, CDR1 is MGHDK, CDR2 SYGVNS. V was clipped by 2 bases and J by 2 bases, with 9 bases between them. The CDR3 DNA reads TGTGCCAGCAGTGAAATTGGACAGCAAGAGACCCAGTACTTC. Translation gives CASSEIGQQETQYF.

The chain combines TRBV6-2 or TRBV6-3 with TRBJ2-1, with a weak D call TRBD2 (5 bases). The V end was cut by 0 bases, the J end by 7 bases, with 7 bases between. The CDR3 is 13 residues long. Germline V CDR1 and CDR2: MNHEY, SVGEGT. CDR3 in amino acids: CASSYSDWNEQFF. The CDR3 nucleotides read TGTGCCAGCAGTTACTCGGACTGGAATGAGCAGTTCTTC.

In its sample, this clone was seen a few times. The V and J genes are TRBV28 and TRBJ1-4, with 7 bases fitting TRBD1. The CDR3 runs 14 residues. The V gene end was trimmed by 5 bases and the J gene end by 5 bases; junction bases not matched to a gene: 5. CDR1 is MDHEN, CDR2 SYDVKM, per germline. The CDR3 DNA reads TGTGCCAGCAGTCCCGGGACAGTGAATGAAAAACTGTTTTTT. Protein sequence: CASSPGTVNEKLFF.

This chain joins TRBV4-1 and TRBJ2-1; TRBD1 matches at 9 bases. The CDR3 sequence is 15 residues long. After removal of 3 bases from V and 9 bases from J, the junction contained 9 bases not matched to a gene. Germline V lookup: CDR1 MGHRA, CDR2 YSYEKL. The CDR3 region has the DNA TGCGCCAGCAGCCAGGCGCCGACAGGGGGAGGTGAGCAGTTCTTC. Its translation is CASSQAPTGGGEQFF.

This clone was counted between two and nine times. This chain joins TRBV29-1 and TRBJ2-7, with 11 bases that match TRBD1. The CDR3 extends over 13 amino acids. Looked up from germline, CDR1 is SQVTM and CDR2 is ANQGSEA. The V and J ends lost 7 bases and 6 bases, in that order; junction bases with no gene match: 8. CDR3 protein: CSDGGQGVGEQYF. CDR3 nucleotide sequence: TGCAGCGACGGGGGACAGGGGGTGGGCGAGCAGTACTTC.

This clone has a single count. Additional DNA sequences in this sample encode the identical CDR3. V gene TRBV18 combines with J gene TRBJ2-7; the match to TRBD1 covers 8 bases. This CDR3 spans 14 amino acids. Losses at the gene ends were 3 bases for V and 3 bases for J; bases not matched to a gene: 4. Germline V gene data show CDR1 as KGHSH and CDR2 as LQKENI. CDR3 sequence (DNA): TGTGCCAGCTCACCTGGGACAGGACTCTACGAGCAGTACTTC. It yields the protein CASSPGTGLYEQYF.

The V gene is TRBV7-3, the J gene TRBJ2-4; D is possibly TRBD1 (5 bases). The CDR3 extends over 15 amino acids. V lost 4 bases and J 1 base, leaving 11 bases between the germline ends. Germline loops: CDR1 SGHTA, CDR2 FQGTGA. This CDR3 reads CASSSRAGAKNIQYF. The CDR3 DNA reads as TGTGCCAGCAGCTCCCGCGCAGGGGCCAAAAACATTCAGTACTTC.

The chain combines TRBV19 with TRBJ1-3; 7 bases are shared with TRBD1. V was clipped by 7 bases and J by 1 base; unmatched bases: 10. The length of the CDR3 is 16 residues. The germline V gene encodes CDR1 LNHDA and CDR2 SQIVND (reference sequence). CDR3 in amino acids: CASTTSGGDSGNTIYF. The CDR3 region has the DNA TGTGCCAGTACCACGTCAGGGGGTGATTCTGGAAACACCATATATTTT.

As for this clone: Other DNA sequences within the sample encode an identical CDR3. The rearrangement uses TRBV5-6 and TRBJ2-7; 8 bases map to TRBD1. CDR1 SGHDT and CDR2 YYEEEE come from the germline V gene. V shed 4 bases, J shed 1 base, and the junction held 1 base outside the gene matches. This CDR3 has 13 residues. The CDR3 sequence: CASSRDRSYEQYF. For the CDR3, the DNA is TGTGCCAGCAGCCGGGACAGGTCCTACGAGCAGTACTTC.

The rearrangement links TRBV29-1 to TRBJ2-1; 10 positions match TRBD2. V was clipped by 8 bases and J by 5 bases; unmatched bases: 9. Germline loops: CDR1 SQVTM, CDR2 ANQGSEA. CDR3 size: 14 residues. The CDR3 reads CSLRRGTSDNEQFF. In nucleotides, the CDR3 is TGCAGCCTTAGAAGGGGGACTAGCGACAATGAGCAGTTCTTC.

V usage is TRBV15 and J usage is TRBJ2-1; TRBD2 matches 14 bases. CDR1 LNHNV and CDR2 YYDKDF come from the germline V gene (reference sequence). This CDR3 is built from 16 residues. Unmatched junction bases numbered 10, after V lost 8 bases and J lost 7 bases. CDR3 sequence: CATAVGLAGGQNEQFF. CDR3 nucleotides: TGTGCCACCGCTGTCGGACTAGCGGGAGGTCAGAATGAGCAGTTCTTC.

The V gene is TRBV9, the J gene TRBJ1-1, with a weak D call TRBD1 (6 bases). CDR1 is SGDLS, CDR2 YYNGEE, per germline. Trimming cost V 4 bases and J 4 bases, with 17 bases left between them. The CDR3 consists of 15 residues. CDR3 region: CASSTLAGAVTEAFF. DNA for the CDR3: TGTGCCAGCAGCACCTTAGCGGGGGCAGTCACTGAAGCTTTCTTT.